What follows are 10 T cell receptor beta chains derived from one specimen sequenced in a study of Ad26.COV2.S vaccination and SARS-CoV-2 variants. Treatment specified: around 19 received Ad26.COV2.S at low or high dose, single or two shots; several received placebo; per-sample allocation not given. Sampling was done on day 63 after the first vaccine or placebo injection. Assay: immunoSEQ multiplex PCR; the TCRdb copy retains only in-frame clones and omits some. This table holds 440,000 or so clones, 80% to 95% found once. Sequences were derived from peripheral blood, sampled in a trial of Ad26.COV2.S vaccine versus placebo. Receptor source: a person aged 18 to 59 who received the Ad26.COV2.S COVID-19 vaccine or a placebo.

V and J are TRBV7-3 and TRBJ2-2; TRBD1 agrees at 7 bases. Germline lookup yields CDR1 SGHTA and CDR2 FQGTGA. The CDR3 sequence is 15 residues long. The trim removed 5 bases at V and 5 bases at J, leaving 8 bases unmatched. Here the CDR3 reads CASSTQQGWTGELFF. CDR3 nucleotide sequence: TGTGCCAGCAGCACCCAACAGGGGTGGACCGGGGAGCTGTTTTTT.

With respect to this clone: Other nucleotide sequences from this sample produce the same CDR3. The chain links TRBV18 to TRBJ2-7; D unclear. This CDR3 region has 13 residues. Germline CDR1 is KGHSH and CDR2 is LQKENI. The V end lost 6 bases, the J end lost 3 bases, and 12 bases lay between the germline ends. For the CDR3, the DNA is TGTGCCAGCTCCCCCGGAGCGAACTACGAGCAGTACTTC. Its protein is CASSPGANYEQYF.

The CDR3 region is CASSSSLGKTARSYEQYF. The CDR3 DNA reads TGTGCCAGCAGCTCCAGCCTTGGGAAGACAGCGCGTTCCTACGAGCAGTACTTC. This sequence joins TRBV11-2 and TRBJ2-7; possibly TRBD1 for D (5 bases). Trimming removed 4 bases at V and 1 base at J, with 23 bases between. The CDR3 sequence is 18 residues long. Germline V CDR1 and CDR2: SGHAT, FQNNGV.

This clone was counted a single time. CDR3 DNA: TGTGCCAGCAGCGGGCGACTAGCGAACTACAATGAGCAGTTCTTC. It encodes CASSGRLANYNEQFF. V gene TRBV9 combines with J gene TRBJ2-1, with 8 bases matching TRBD2. Germline-derived CDR1 and CDR2 are SGDLS and YYNGEE. Trimming removed 3 bases from V and 3 bases from J; junction bases left unmatched: 5. The CDR3 runs 15 residues.

The chain couples TRBV7-2 to TRBJ1-5, with TRBD1 matching 7 bases. Per germline, CDR1 SGHTA and CDR2 FQGNSA. J gave up 5 bases and V 1 base, and 2 bases lay outside the gene matches. This CDR3 region has 14 residues. The DNA for the CDR3 is TGTGCCAGCAGCTTAGAAACAGGGGATCAGCCCCAGCATTTT. Its protein is CASSLETGDQPQHF.

The V and J genes are TRBV28 and TRBJ2-7; weak D call: TRBD2 (6 bases). This CDR3 has 15 residues. Trimming took 8 bases from V and 7 from J, leaving 24 bases between them. Per germline, CDR1 MDHEN and CDR2 SYDVKM. The CDR3 region is CASAGEPSDALEQYF. CDR3 in DNA: TGTGCCAGCGCCGGGGAGCCTAGCGATGCCCTGGAGCAGTACTTC.

The chain uses TRBV10-1 and TRBJ1-5, with 9 bases matching TRBD1. The trim removed 3 bases at V and 2 bases at J, leaving 5 bases unmatched. This CDR3 spans 16 amino acids. Germline assignment: CDR1 WNHNN and CDR2 SYGVQD (reference sequence). The chain's CDR3 is CASSEPDRGGNQPQHF. The CDR3, as DNA: TGCGCCAGCAGTGAACCGGACAGGGGAGGCAATCAGCCCCAGCATTTT.

This chain joins TRBV19 and TRBJ2-2; D remains ambiguous. Trimming cost V 7 bases and J 5 bases, with 8 bases left between them. Germline loops: CDR1 LNHDA, CDR2 SQIVND (reference sequence). CDR3 length: 12 amino acids. CDR3 loop: CASNHGTGELFF. The CDR3 DNA reads as TGTGCCAGTAATCATGGGACCGGGGAGCTGTTTTTT.

The chain employs TRBV5-8 and TRBJ2-3; 9 bases map to TRBD2. Germline assignment: CDR1 SGHTS and CDR2 YDEGEE. This CDR3 has 18 residues. J lost 2 bases, V lost 8 bases, and 18 bases had no gene match. The CDR3 DNA reads TGTGCCAGTATGCCAAGTCTAGCGGGGAGGAAATCCACAGATACGCAGTATTTT. The encoded protein is CASMPSLAGRKSTDTQYF.

The chain recombines TRBV28 with TRBJ1-5, with D unclear. The V and J ends lost 6 bases and 7 bases respectively, with 13 bases between them. CDR3 size: 13 residues. Germline V gene sequence: CDR1 MDHEN, CDR2 SYDVKM. CDR3 protein: CASRTAGEQPQHF. The CDR3 DNA is TGTGCCAGCAGGACCGCAGGCGAACAGCCCCAGCATTTT.